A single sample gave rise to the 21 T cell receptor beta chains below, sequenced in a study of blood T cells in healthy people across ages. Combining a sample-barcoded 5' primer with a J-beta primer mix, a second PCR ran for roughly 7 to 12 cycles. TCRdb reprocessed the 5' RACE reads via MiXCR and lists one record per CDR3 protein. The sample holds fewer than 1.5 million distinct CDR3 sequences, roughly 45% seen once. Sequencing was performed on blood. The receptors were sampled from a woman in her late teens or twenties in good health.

CDR3 in amino acids: CASSFQSGVGEQFF. The DNA of the CDR3 is TGTGCCAGCAGCTTCCAAAGTGGGGTTGGTGAGCAGTTCTTC. The gene calls are TRBV7-9 and TRBJ2-1, with unresolved D. V was pared by 3 bases and J by 9 bases, with 15 bases between. The CDR3 is 14 amino acids. The germline gives CDR1 SEHNR, CDR2 FQNEAQ (reference sequence).

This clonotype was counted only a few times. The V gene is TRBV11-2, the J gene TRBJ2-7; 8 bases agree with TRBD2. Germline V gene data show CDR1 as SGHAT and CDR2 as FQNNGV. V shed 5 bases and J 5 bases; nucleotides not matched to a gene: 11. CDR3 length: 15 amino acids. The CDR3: CASSRQFSGINEQYF. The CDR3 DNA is TGTGCCAGCAGCCGCCAGTTTAGCGGGATCAACGAGCAGTACTTC.

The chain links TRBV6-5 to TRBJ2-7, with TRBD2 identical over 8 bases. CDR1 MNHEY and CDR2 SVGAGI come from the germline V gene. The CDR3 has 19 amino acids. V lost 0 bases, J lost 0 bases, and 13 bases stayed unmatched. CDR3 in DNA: TGTGCCAGCAGTTACTCGAATGGGGCGGGAGGCCTCTACTCCTACGAGCAGTACTTC. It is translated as CASSYSNGAGGLYSYEQYF.

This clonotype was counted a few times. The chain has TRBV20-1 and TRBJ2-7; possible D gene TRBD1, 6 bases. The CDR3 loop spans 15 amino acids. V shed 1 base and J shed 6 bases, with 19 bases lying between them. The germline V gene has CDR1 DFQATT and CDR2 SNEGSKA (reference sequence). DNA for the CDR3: TGCAGTGCTAGAGCAGGGGCTTCTACTAGTACCGAGCAGTACTTC. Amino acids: CSARAGASTSTEQYF.

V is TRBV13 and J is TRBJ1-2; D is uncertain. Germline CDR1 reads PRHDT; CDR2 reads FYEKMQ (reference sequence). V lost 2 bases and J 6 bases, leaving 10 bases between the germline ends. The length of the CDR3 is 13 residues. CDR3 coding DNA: TGTGCCAGCAGCTTAAATAGCCTCGATGGCTACACCTTC. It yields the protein CASSLNSLDGYTF.

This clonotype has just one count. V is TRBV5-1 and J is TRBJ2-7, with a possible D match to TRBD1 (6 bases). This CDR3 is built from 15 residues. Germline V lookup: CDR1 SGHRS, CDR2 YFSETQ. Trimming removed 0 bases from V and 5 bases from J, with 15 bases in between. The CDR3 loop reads CASSLVSGDPDEQYF. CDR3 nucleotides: TGCGCCAGCAGCTTGGTGTCAGGGGACCCCGACGAGCAGTACTTC.

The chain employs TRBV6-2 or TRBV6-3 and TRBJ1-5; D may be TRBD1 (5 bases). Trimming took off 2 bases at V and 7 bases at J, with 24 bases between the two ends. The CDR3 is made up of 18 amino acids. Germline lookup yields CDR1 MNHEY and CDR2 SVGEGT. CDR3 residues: CASSYPDHGASGLQPQHF. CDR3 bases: TGTGCCAGCAGTTACCCCGATCATGGGGCCTCGGGCCTACAGCCCCAGCATTTT.

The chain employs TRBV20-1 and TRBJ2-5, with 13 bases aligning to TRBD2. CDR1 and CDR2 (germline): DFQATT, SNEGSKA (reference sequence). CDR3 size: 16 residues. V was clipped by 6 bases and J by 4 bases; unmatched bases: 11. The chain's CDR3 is CSAPRTSGGRGETQYF. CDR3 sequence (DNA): TGCAGTGCCCCACGGACTAGCGGGGGCCGAGGAGAGACCCAGTACTTC.

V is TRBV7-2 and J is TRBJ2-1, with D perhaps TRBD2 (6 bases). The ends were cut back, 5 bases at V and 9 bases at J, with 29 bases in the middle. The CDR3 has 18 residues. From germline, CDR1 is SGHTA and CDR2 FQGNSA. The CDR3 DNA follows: TGTGCCAGCAGCGTCGTCAGCCTCGGGGGACTGAGGCAATGTGAGCAGTTCTTC. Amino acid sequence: CASSVVSLGGLRQCEQFF.

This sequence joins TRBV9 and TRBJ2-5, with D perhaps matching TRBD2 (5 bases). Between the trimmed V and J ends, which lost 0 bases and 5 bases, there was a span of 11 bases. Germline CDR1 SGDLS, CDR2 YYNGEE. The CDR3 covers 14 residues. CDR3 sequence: CASSVGESEETQYF. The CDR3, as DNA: TGTGCCAGCAGCGTAGGGGAGAGCGAGGAGACCCAGTACTTC.

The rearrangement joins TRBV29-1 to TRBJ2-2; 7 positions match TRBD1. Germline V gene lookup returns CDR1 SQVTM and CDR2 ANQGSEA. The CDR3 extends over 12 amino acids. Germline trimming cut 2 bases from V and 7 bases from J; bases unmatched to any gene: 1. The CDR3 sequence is CSVEQGDGELFF. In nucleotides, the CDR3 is TGCAGCGTTGAACAGGGGGACGGGGAGCTGTTTTTT.

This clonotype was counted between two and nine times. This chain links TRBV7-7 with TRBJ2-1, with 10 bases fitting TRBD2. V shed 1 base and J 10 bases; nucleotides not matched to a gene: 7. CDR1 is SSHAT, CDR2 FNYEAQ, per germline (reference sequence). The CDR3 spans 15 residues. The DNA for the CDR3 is TGTGCCAGCAGCTTAGAGTCTAGCGGGAGAGGCGAGCAGTTCTTC. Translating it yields CASSLESSGRGEQFF.

Here the CDR3 reads CASSYARTGRTDTQYF. The DNA of the CDR3 is TGTGCCAGCAGCTACGCAAGGACAGGGAGGACAGATACGCAGTATTTT. The chain links TRBV7-9 to TRBJ2-3; 8 nucleotides agree with TRBD1. The CDR3 has 16 amino acids. The germline V gene encodes CDR1 SEHNR and CDR2 FQNEAQ (reference sequence). J was trimmed by 3 bases and V by 4 bases; bases with no gene match: 9.

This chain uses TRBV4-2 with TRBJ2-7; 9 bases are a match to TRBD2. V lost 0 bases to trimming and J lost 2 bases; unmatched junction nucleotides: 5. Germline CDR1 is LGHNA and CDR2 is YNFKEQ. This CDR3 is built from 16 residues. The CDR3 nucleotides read TGTGCCAGCAGCCAAGATGAGCCTAGCGGGACCTACGAGCAGTACTTC. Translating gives CASSQDEPSGTYEQYF.

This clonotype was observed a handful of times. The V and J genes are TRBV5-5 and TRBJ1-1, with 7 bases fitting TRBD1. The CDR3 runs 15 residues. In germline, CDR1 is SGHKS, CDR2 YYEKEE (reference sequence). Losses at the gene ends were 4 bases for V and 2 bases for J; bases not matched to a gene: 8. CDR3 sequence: CASSHQGGGNTEAFF. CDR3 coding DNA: TGTGCCAGCAGCCACCAGGGGGGGGGCAACACTGAAGCTTTCTTT.

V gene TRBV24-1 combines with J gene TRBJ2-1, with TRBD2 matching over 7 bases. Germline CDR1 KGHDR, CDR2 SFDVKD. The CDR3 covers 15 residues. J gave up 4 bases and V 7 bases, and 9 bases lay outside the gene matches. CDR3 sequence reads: CATSEAGKTYNEQFF. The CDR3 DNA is TGTGCCACCAGCGAAGCGGGAAAAACGTACAATGAGCAGTTCTTC.

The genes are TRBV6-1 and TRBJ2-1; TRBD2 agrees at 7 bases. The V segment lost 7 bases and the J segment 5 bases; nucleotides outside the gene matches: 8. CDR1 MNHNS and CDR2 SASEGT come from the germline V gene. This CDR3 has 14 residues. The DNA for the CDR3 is TGTGCCAGCACCGGGTGGCTAGCGGACAATGAGCAGTTCTTC. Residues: CASTGWLADNEQFF.

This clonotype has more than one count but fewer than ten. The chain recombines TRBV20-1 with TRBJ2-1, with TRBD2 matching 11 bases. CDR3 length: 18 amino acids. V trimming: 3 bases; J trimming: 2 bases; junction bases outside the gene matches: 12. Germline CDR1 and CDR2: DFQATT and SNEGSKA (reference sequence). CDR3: CSASPTPASGGPYNEQFF. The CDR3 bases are TGCAGTGCTAGCCCCACACCTGCTAGCGGGGGGCCCTACAATGAGCAGTTCTTC.

CDR3 amino acids: CARGPRGQLTYGYTF. In DNA, the CDR3 is TGTGCCAGGGGGCCTCGGGGACAGTTGACATATGGCTACACCTTC. The V and J genes are TRBV2 and TRBJ1-2; 7 bases map to TRBD1. The CDR3 covers 15 residues. CDR1 and CDR2 (germline): SNHLY, FYNNEI. V shed 9 bases, J shed 5 bases, and the junction held 15 bases outside the gene matches.

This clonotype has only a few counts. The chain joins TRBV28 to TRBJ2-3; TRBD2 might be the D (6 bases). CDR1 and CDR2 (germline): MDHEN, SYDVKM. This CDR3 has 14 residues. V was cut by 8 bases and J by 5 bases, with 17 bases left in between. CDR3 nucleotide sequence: TGTGCCAGCCCTCCGGAGGAGGGCGGAGATACGCAGTATTTT. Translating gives CASPPEEGGDTQYF.

CDR3 nucleotide sequence: TGTGCCAGCAGACAACTGGGACTAGCAGGCAATGAGCAGTACTTC. Its protein product is CASRQLGLAGNEQYF. This chain connects TRBV12-3 or TRBV12-4 to TRBJ2-7; 9 positions agree with TRBD2. Germline trimming cut 6 bases from V and 7 bases from J; bases unmatched to any gene: 13. The CDR3 contains 15 residues.